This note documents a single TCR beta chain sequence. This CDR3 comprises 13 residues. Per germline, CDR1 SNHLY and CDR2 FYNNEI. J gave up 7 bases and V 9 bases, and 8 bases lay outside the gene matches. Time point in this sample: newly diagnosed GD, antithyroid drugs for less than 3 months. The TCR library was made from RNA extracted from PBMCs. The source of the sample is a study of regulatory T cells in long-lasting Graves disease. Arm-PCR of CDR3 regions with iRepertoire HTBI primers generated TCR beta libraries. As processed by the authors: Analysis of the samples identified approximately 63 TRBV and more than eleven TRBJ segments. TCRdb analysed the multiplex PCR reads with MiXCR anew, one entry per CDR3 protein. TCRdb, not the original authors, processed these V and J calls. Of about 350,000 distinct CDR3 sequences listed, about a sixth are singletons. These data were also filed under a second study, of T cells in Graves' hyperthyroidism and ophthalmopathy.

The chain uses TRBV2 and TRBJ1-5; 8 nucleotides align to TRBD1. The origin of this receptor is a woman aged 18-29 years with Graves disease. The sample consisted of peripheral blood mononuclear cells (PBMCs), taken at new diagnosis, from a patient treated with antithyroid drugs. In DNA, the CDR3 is TGTGCCAGTTCGACAGGGGAAGACCAGCCCCAGCATTTT. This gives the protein CASSTGEDQPQHF.